This T cell receptor (beta chain) was retrieved from a study of cytomegalovirus exposure and HLA in healthy donors. Broader study findings: The authors later linked a missense DCLRE1C variant to TCR beta V- and J-gene trimming. A later analysis associated 15,000 to 20,000 TCR beta sequences with HLA alleles at a 0.05 false discovery rate.

The CDR3 totals 17 residues. J gave up 2 bases and V 6 bases, and 11 bases lay outside the gene matches. CDR1 is SGHVS and CDR2 is FQNEAQ in the germline V gene. PCR amplification relied on 60 Vbeta primers (plus 13 Jbeta primers). Assay used: immunoSEQ multiplex PCR; TCRdb lists only in-frame clones, some missing. Of 150,000 to 200,000 clones in the sample, approximately 81% were seen once. To note about this clone: Antigen unknown.

This chain links TRBV7-8 with TRBJ2-1; 9 positions agree with TRBD2. The clonotype originates from a man aged 45-65 years in good health and CMV-seropositive. The source material was PBMCs. The CDR3 spells CASRLRTSASTYNEQFF. The CDR3 nucleotides are TGTGCCAGCAGACTCCGGACTAGCGCTTCAACCTACAATGAGCAGTTCTTC.